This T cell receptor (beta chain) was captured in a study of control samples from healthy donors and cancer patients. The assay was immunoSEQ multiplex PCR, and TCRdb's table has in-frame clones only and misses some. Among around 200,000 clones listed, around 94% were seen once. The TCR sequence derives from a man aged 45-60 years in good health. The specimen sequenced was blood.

The CDR3 DNA is TGTGCCAGCAGCCTGAGGGGGCTGAATCAGCCCCAGCATTTT. As protein: CASSLRGLNQPQHF. The chain couples TRBV6-2 or TRBV6-3 to TRBJ1-5; 7 bases line up with TRBD1. Trimming cost V 6 bases and J 4 bases; bases outside gene matches: 6. The CDR3 spans 14 residues. Per germline, CDR1 MNHEY and CDR2 SVGEGT.